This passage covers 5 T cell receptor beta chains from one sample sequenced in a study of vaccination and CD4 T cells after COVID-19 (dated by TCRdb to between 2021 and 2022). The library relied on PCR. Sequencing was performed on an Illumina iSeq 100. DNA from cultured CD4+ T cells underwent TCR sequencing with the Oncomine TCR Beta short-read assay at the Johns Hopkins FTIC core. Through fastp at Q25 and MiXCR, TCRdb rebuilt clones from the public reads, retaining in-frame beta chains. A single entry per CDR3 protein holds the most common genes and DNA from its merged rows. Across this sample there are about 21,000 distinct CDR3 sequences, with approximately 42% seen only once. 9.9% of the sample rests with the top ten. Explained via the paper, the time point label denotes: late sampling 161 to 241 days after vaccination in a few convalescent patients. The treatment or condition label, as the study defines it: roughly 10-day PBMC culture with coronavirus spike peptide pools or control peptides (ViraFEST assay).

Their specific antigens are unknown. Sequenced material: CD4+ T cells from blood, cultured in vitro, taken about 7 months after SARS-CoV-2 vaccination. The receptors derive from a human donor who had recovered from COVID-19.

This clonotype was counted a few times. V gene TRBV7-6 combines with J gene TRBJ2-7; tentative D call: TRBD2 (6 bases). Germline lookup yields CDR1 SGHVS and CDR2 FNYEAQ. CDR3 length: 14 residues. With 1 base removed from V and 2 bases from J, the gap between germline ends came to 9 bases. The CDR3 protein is CASSLGQRAYEQYF. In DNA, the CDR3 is TGTGCCAGCAGCTTAGGCCAGCGGGCCTACGAGCAGTACTTC.

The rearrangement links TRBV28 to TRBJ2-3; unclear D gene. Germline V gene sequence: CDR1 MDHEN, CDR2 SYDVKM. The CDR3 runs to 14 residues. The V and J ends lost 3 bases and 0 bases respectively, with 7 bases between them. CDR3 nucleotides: TGTGCCAGCAGTTTTTTCAGCAGCACAGATACGCAGTATTTT. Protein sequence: CASSFFSSTDTQYF.

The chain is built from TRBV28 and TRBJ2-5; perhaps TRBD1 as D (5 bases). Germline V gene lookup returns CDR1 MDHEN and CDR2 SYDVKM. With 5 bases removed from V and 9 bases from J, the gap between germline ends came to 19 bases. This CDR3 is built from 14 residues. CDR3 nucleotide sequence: TGTGCCAGCAGTCGTCAAAGGGCCCAAGGGGCCCAGTACTTC. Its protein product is CASSRQRAQGAQYF. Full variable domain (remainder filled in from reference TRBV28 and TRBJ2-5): DVKVTQSSRYLVKRTGEKVFLECVQDMDHENMFWYRQDPGLGLRLIYFSYDVKMKEKGDIPEGYSVSREKKERFSLILESASTNQTSMYLCASSRQRAQGAQYFGPGTRLLVL.

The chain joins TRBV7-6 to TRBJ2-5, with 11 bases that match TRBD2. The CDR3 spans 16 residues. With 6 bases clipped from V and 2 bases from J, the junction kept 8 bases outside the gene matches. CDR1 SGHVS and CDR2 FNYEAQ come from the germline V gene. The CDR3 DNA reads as TGTGCCAGCAGACGAATGACTAGCGGGGAACAAGAGACCCAGTACTTC. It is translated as CASRRMTSGEQETQYF.

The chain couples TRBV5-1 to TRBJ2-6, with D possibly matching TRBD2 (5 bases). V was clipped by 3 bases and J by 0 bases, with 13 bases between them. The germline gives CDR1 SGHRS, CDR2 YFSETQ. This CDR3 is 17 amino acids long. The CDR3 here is CASSWGVASSGANVLTF. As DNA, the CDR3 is TGCGCCAGCAGCTGGGGAGTAGCCAGCTCTGGGGCCAACGTCCTGACTTTC.